Listed here are 30 T cell receptor beta chains from one sample, sequenced in a study of blood T cell repertoires in COVID-19 (TCRdb year 2020). Library method: the immunoSEQ multiplex PCR assay. In its TCRdb copy, this immuneACCESS table keeps in-frame sequences only and misses some clones. Where compared with another copy, unresolved V genes explain less than half of these, and the others have no known cause. In all, the sample holds hundreds of thousands of clones, and around 85% of those were seen once. Roughly 1.9% of the sample goes to the ten largest clones. Sequencing input: peripheral blood. The receptors shown here come from a woman aged 25 to 39 who had recovered from COVID-19.

This sequence joins TRBV3-1 (or the pseudogene TRBV3-2) and TRBJ2-1; 13 nucleotides match TRBD2. J lost 6 bases, V lost 7 bases, and 6 bases had no gene match. CDR1 and CDR2 (germline): LGHDT, YNNKEL (reference sequence). The CDR3 covers 15 residues. For the CDR3, the DNA is TGTGCCAGCACCACTAGCGGGGGGGCACTCAATGAGCAGTTCTTC. Amino acids: CASTTSGGALNEQFF.

The rearrangement uses TRBV7-2 and TRBJ1-1; weak D call: TRBD1 (5 bases). CDR3 size: 14 residues. Trimming shortened V by 0 bases and J by 5 bases, and 10 bases separated the two germline ends. The germline V gene has CDR1 SGHTA and CDR2 FQGNSA. As DNA, the CDR3 is TGTGCCAGCAGCTTAGCCAGCAGGGCTACTGAAGCTTTCTTT. It translates to CASSLASRATEAFF.

The V and J genes are TRBV27 and TRBJ2-7, with D possibly TRBD2 on 5 matching bases. V lost 3 bases and J lost 3, with 12 bases in between. The CDR3 is 14 amino acids. Germline V gene lookup returns CDR1 MNHEY and CDR2 SMNVEV (reference sequence). The CDR3 DNA reads as TGTGCCAGCAGTTTCGCGGGTGGGATCTACGAGCAGTACTTC. This encodes CASSFAGGIYEQYF.

The chain couples TRBV6-5 to TRBJ2-5; 8 bases are a match to TRBD1. Germline V gene sequence: CDR1 MNHEY, CDR2 SVGAGI. This CDR3 is built from 16 residues. V trimming: 2 bases; J trimming: 5 bases; junction bases outside the gene matches: 10. The CDR3 sequence is CASSYLRNRGKETQYF. In nucleotides, the CDR3 is TGTGCCAGCAGTTACCTCAGAAACAGGGGGAAGGAGACCCAGTACTTC.

The CDR3 reads CASSEDRGRETQYF. Written as DNA, the CDR3 is TGTGCCAGCAGTGAGGACAGGGGTAGGGAGACCCAGTACTTC. This rearrangement joins TRBV2 to TRBJ2-5, with 9 bases that match TRBD1. This CDR3 is built from 14 residues. Germline CDR1 reads SNHLY; CDR2 reads FYNNEI. Trimming cost V 3 bases and J 5 bases; bases outside gene matches: 4.

The rearrangement uses TRBV5-1 and TRBJ2-3, with D unclear. Trimming left V 4 bases short and J 5 bases short, with 8 bases between. This CDR3 region has 12 residues. Germline lookup yields CDR1 SGHRS and CDR2 YFSETQ. The CDR3 spells CASSATGDTQYF. The DNA for the CDR3 is TGCGCCAGCAGCGCTACGGGAGATACGCAGTATTTT.

Details on this clone: The sample carries other DNA sequences with the same CDR3. This chain uses TRBV7-2 with TRBJ1-1; 9 nucleotides match TRBD1. With 5 bases clipped from V and 4 bases from J, the junction kept 8 bases outside the gene matches. Germline V gene lookup returns CDR1 SGHTA and CDR2 FQGNSA. The CDR3 runs 15 residues. CDR3 bases: TGTGCCAGCAGCCCCCCGGGACAGGGCTTCACTGAAGCTTTCTTT. Protein sequence: CASSPPGQGFTEAFF.

The CDR3 DNA sequence: TGTGCCAGCAGTTACGTTTCGCAGGGCACTGAAGCTTTCTTT. This translates into CASSYVSQGTEAFF. This chain links TRBV6-5 with TRBJ1-1; perhaps TRBD1 as D (5 bases). This CDR3 is built from 14 residues. The germline CDR1 and CDR2 sequences are MNHEY and SVGAGI. V was shortened by 2 bases and J by 4 bases, with 11 bases between the two germline ends.

V gene TRBV27 combines with J gene TRBJ1-5; 10 bases map to TRBD1. CDR3 length equals 14 residues. The V gene's germline CDR1 is MNHEY and CDR2 SMNVEV (reference sequence). The V gene end was trimmed by 6 bases and the J gene end by 2 bases; junction bases not matched to a gene: 1. The DNA of the CDR3 is TGTGCCAGCAGGGGGACAGGGGGCAATCAGCCCCAGCATTTT. This translates into CASRGTGGNQPQHF.

CDR3 coding DNA: TGTGCCAGCAGAGGGACAGTAATGACTTCCGGGGAGCTGTTTTTT. This gives the protein CASRGTVMTSGELFF. V and J are TRBV2 and TRBJ2-2, with 7 bases that match TRBD1. The germline CDR1 and CDR2 sequences are SNHLY and FYNNEI. The CDR3 sequence is 15 residues long. V lost 6 bases to trimming and J lost 6 bases; unmatched junction nucleotides: 10.

V usage is TRBV7-2 and J usage is TRBJ2-7; D perhaps matches TRBD1 (5 bases). V lost 1 base, J lost 6 bases, and 19 bases lay in between. The CDR3 spans 16 residues. Germline V gives CDR1 SGHTA, CDR2 FQGNSA. The DNA for the CDR3 is TGTGCCAGCAGCTTAGTAATAGGGGCGCAATCTCTCGAGCAGTACTTC. Translating it yields CASSLVIGAQSLEQYF.

This clone was seen just once. The chain uses TRBV6-5 and TRBJ2-7; 9 bases agree with TRBD1. After removal of 4 bases from V and 6 bases from J, the junction contained 7 bases not matched to a gene. Germline assignment: CDR1 MNHEY and CDR2 SVGAGI. The CDR3 consists of 14 residues. The CDR3 spells CASSWSGQGGEQYF. CDR3 in DNA: TGTGCCAGCAGTTGGTCGGGACAGGGTGGCGAGCAGTACTTC.

The chain employs TRBV14 and TRBJ1-6; D is ambiguous. Germline CDR1 SGHDN, CDR2 FVKESK. This CDR3 has 15 amino acids. The ends were cut back, 2 bases at V and 3 bases at J, with 8 bases in the middle. For the CDR3, the DNA is TGTGCCAGCAGCCAATCCCTTTACTATAATTCACCCCTCCACTTT. Translation: CASSQSLYYNSPLHF. The variable domain in full, completed from reference TRBV14 and TRBJ1-6, reads EAGVTQFPSHSVIEKGQTVTLRCDPISGHDNLYWYRRVMGKEIKFLLHFVKESKQDESGMPNNRFLAERTGGTYSTLKVQPAELEDSGVYFCASSQSLYYNSPLHFGNGTRLTVT.

This chain joins TRBV7-9 and TRBJ1-4; 7 bases are a match to TRBD1. CDR1 is SEHNR, CDR2 FQNEAQ, per germline (reference sequence). The CDR3 runs 15 residues. V trimming: 1 base; J trimming: 4 bases; junction bases outside the gene matches: 3. The CDR3 bases are TGTGCCAGCAGCTTAGGGGACAGAATTAATGAAAAACTGTTTTTT. Translating gives CASSLGDRINEKLFF.

The rearrangement links TRBV25-1 to TRBJ2-7; TRBD2 matches 10 bases. The V gene end was trimmed by 4 bases and the J gene end by 2 bases; junction bases not matched to a gene: 2. Germline-derived CDR1 and CDR2 are MGHDK and SYGVNS. The CDR3 consists of 14 residues. The CDR3 protein is CASSGTSGAYEQYF. Written as DNA, the CDR3 is TGTGCCAGCAGTGGGACTAGCGGAGCCTACGAGCAGTACTTC.

The V and J genes are TRBV9 and TRBJ1-1; D is unresolved. The CDR3 extends over 15 amino acids. The germline V gene encodes CDR1 SGDLS and CDR2 YYNGEE. With 4 bases removed from V and 5 bases from J, the gap between germline ends came to 18 bases. CDR3 sequence reads: CASSHSRPGGTEAFF. CDR3 nucleotides: TGTGCCAGCAGCCACAGCCGGCCGGGAGGGACTGAAGCTTTCTTT.

V and J are TRBV5-1 and TRBJ2-3; 7 bases align to TRBD2. Germline V gives CDR1 SGHRS, CDR2 YFSETQ. Germline trimming cut 2 bases from V and 6 bases from J; bases unmatched to any gene: 9. The CDR3 covers 15 residues. For the CDR3, the DNA is TGCGCCAGCAGCTTCCCCCGGGGGGACGGGGATACGCAGTATTTT. It translates to CASSFPRGDGDTQYF.

The rearrangement joins TRBV28 to TRBJ2-3; the match to TRBD2 covers 8 bases. V trimming: 8 bases; J trimming: 8 bases; junction bases outside the gene matches: 9. The germline V gene encodes CDR1 MDHEN and CDR2 SYDVKM. The CDR3 contains 13 residues. The CDR3 is CASAGGGIGTQYF. Written as DNA, the CDR3 is TGTGCCAGCGCCGGGGGGGGCATCGGTACGCAGTATTTT.

The CDR3 reads CASSFRRQETQYF. CDR3 nucleotides: TGTGCCAGCAGTTTCCGTCGGCAAGAGACCCAGTACTTC. V usage is TRBV27 and J usage is TRBJ2-5; D not resolved. This CDR3 is built from 13 residues. Germline V lookup: CDR1 MNHEY, CDR2 SMNVEV (reference sequence). Trimming removed 3 bases at V and 2 bases at J, with 7 bases between.

The rearrangement joins TRBV25-1 to TRBJ2-1; no firm D call. The CDR3 sequence is 12 residues long. Germline CDR1 reads MGHDK; CDR2 reads SYGVNS. Trimming removed 3 bases at V and 12 bases at J, with 12 bases between. CDR3 sequence reads: CASSDTIGAQFF. The CDR3 bases are TGTGCCAGCAGTGACACTATAGGCGCGCAGTTCTTC.

CDR3 amino acids: CASSGSSYNEQFF. Here the CDR3 DNA reads TGCGCCAGCAGCGGGAGCTCCTACAATGAGCAGTTCTTC. This sequence joins TRBV5-1 and TRBJ2-1; weak D call: TRBD2 (5 bases). With 4 bases removed from V and 0 bases from J, the gap between germline ends came to 5 bases. The CDR3 length is 13 residues. Germline loops: CDR1 SGHRS, CDR2 YFSETQ.

This clone was found once. The chain links TRBV9 to TRBJ1-5; D may be TRBD1 (6 bases). The CDR3 loop spans 14 amino acids. V gave up 0 bases and J gave up 7 bases, with 11 bases separating them. Germline CDR1 is SGDLS and CDR2 is YYNGEE. CDR3 sequence (DNA): TGTGCCAGCAGCGTAGGACCGGGACACCAGCCCCAGCATTTT. It translates to CASSVGPGHQPQHF.

The genes are TRBV5-1 and TRBJ1-1, with 8 bases identical to TRBD1. Germline V gives CDR1 SGHRS, CDR2 YFSETQ. The length of the CDR3 is 18 residues. V trimming: 1 base; J trimming: 1 base; junction bases outside the gene matches: 12. CDR3 in DNA: TGCGCCAGCAGCTTGACCGGGACAGGCTCTCCGGGGAACACTGAAGCTTTCTTT. This encodes CASSLTGTGSPGNTEAFF.

The chain uses TRBV21-1 and TRBJ1-6; the table's D gene call, TRBD1, was not cross checked with the DNA. TRBV21-1 has pseudogene status. The CDR3 is made up of 14 amino acids. The CDR3 sequence: CASSRGSGNSPLHF. The CDR3 nucleotides are TGTGCCAGCAGCAGGGGCAGTGGTAATTCACCCCTCCACTTT.

The chain uses TRBV27 and TRBJ1-5; D may be TRBD1 (6 bases). Trimming took off 2 bases at V and 7 bases at J, with 12 bases between the two ends. Germline CDR1 reads MNHEY; CDR2 reads SMNVEV (reference sequence). The CDR3 is 14 residues long. CDR3 in DNA: TGTGCCAGCAGTTTAACGGGGGGGCAACAGCCCCAGCATTTT. Protein sequence: CASSLTGGQQPQHF.

Concerning this clone itself: Germline and junction disagree at one end, which may indicate a read error. The chain joins TRBV3-1 (or the pseudogene TRBV3-2) to TRBJ1-1, with 7 bases that match TRBD1. Germline CDR1 LGHDT, CDR2 YNNKEL (reference sequence). This CDR3 has 13 residues. CDR3 coding DNA: TGTGCCAGCAGCCAAGTACAGGGGACTGGAGCTTTCTTT. Translating gives CASSQVQGTGAFF.

The chain is built from TRBV9 and TRBJ1-1, with 8 nucleotides matching TRBD1. The CDR3 is 16 amino acids. Germline trimming cut 1 base from V and 1 base from J; bases unmatched to any gene: 6. Germline V gene sequence: CDR1 SGDLS, CDR2 YYNGEE. The CDR3 here is CASSVPTGTGNTEAFF. The CDR3 bases are TGTGCCAGCAGCGTACCCACAGGGACAGGGAACACTGAAGCTTTCTTT.

This rearrangement joins TRBV19 to TRBJ2-1, with D possibly TRBD2 on 5 matching bases. CDR1 and CDR2 (germline): LNHDA, SQIVND (reference sequence). Trimming took 4 bases from V and 1 from J, leaving 11 bases between them. CDR3 size: 15 residues. For the CDR3, the DNA is TGTGCCAGTAGTACAGACCCGGGATCCTACAATGAGCAGTTCTTC. Protein: CASSTDPGSYNEQFF.

The table lists this clone with a count of one. The rearrangement joins TRBV7-6 to TRBJ2-3; tentative D call: TRBD1 (6 bases). Trimming cost V 5 bases and J 0 bases, with 12 bases left between them. The CDR3 has 15 residues. CDR1 is SGHVS, CDR2 FNYEAQ, per germline. The CDR3 coding sequence is TGTGCCAGCAGCCCCGGGACACTTAGCACAGATACGCAGTATTTT. Amino acid sequence: CASSPGTLSTDTQYF.

The rearrangement links TRBV6-6 to TRBJ2-7; 7 bases are a match to TRBD1. CDR1 MNHNY and CDR2 SVGAGI come from the germline V gene (reference sequence). Trimming at V came to 6 bases and at J to 1 base, leaving 3 bases not matched to a gene. CDR3 length: 13 residues. The DNA of the CDR3 is TGTGCCAGCAGCCTGACAGGGTCCTACGAGCAGTACTTC. It codes for CASSLTGSYEQYF.